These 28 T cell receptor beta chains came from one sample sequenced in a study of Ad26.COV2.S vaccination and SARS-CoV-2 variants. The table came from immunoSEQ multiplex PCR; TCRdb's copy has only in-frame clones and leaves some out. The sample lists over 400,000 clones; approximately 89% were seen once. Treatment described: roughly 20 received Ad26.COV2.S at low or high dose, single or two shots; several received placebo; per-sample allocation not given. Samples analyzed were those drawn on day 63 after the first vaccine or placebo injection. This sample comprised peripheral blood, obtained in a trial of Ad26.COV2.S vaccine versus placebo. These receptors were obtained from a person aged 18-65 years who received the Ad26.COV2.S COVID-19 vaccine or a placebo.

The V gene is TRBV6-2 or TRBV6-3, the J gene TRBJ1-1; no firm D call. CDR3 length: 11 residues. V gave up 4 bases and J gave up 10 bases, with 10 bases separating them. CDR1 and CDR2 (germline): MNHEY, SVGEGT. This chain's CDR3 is CASSFKWTAFF. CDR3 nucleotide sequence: TGTGCCAGCAGTTTTAAGTGGACAGCTTTCTTT.

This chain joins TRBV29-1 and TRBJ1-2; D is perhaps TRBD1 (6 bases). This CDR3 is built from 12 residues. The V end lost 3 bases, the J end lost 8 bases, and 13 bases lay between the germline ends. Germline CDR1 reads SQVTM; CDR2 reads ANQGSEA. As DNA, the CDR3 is TGCAGCGTTGACCCCGGGGGCGAAGGCTACACCTTC. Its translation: CSVDPGGEGYTF.

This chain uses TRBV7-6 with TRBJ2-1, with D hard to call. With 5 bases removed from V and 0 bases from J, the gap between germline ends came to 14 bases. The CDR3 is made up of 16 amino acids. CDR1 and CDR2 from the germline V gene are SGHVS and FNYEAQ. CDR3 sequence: CASSRLLRSSYNEQFF. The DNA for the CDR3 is TGTGCCAGCAGCCGTTTACTCCGAAGCTCCTACAATGAGCAGTTCTTC.

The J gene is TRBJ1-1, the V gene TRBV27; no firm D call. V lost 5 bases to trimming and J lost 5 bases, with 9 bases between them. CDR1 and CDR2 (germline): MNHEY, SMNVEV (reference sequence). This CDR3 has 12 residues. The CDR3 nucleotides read TGTGCCAGCAGTACCCGACGGACTGAAGCTTTCTTT. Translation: CASSTRRTEAFF.

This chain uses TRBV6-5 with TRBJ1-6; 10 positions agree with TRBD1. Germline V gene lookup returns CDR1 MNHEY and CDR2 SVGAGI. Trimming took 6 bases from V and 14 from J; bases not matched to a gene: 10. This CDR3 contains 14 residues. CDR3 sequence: CASRFGTGVLALHF. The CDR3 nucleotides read TGTGCCAGCAGATTTGGGACAGGGGTTTTAGCCCTCCACTTT.

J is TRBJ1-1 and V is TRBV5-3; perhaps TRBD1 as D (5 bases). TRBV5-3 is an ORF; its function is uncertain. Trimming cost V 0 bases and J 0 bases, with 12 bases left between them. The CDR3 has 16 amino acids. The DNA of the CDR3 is TGTGCCAGAAGCTTGGTAGCCCAGGGAGTGAACACTGAAGCTTTCTTT. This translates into CARSLVAQGVNTEAFF.

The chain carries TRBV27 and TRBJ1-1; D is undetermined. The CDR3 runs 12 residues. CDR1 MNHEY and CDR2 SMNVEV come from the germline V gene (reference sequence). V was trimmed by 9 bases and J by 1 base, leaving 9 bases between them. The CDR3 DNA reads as TGTGCCAGTCAGGATCCGAACACTGAAGCTTTCTTT. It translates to CASQDPNTEAFF.

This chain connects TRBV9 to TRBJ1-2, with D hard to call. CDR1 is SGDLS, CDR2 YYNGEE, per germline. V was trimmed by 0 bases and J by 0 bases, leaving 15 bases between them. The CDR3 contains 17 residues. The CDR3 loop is CASSVDGRSTANYGYTF. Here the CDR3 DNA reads TGTGCCAGCAGCGTAGACGGGAGATCTACAGCTAACTATGGCTACACCTTC.

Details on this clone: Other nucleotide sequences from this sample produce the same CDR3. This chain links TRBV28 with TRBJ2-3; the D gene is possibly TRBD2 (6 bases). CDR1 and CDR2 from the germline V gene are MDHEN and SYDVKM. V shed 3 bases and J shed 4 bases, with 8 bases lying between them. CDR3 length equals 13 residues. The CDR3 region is CASSFGGADTQYF. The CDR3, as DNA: TGTGCCAGCAGTTTCGGAGGGGCAGATACGCAGTATTTT.

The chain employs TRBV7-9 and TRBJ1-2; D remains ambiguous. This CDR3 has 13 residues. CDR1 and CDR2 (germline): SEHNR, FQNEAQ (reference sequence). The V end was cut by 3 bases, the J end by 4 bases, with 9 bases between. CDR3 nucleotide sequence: TGTGCCAGCAGCTTTGGTACAGTCTATGGCTACACCTTC. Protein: CASSFGTVYGYTF.

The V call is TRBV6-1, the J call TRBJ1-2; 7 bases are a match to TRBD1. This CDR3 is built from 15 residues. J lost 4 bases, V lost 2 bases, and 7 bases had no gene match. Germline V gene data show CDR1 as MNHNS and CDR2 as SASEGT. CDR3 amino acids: CASSEPGGEGYGYTF. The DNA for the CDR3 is TGTGCCAGCAGTGAACCAGGGGGGGAAGGCTATGGCTACACCTTC.

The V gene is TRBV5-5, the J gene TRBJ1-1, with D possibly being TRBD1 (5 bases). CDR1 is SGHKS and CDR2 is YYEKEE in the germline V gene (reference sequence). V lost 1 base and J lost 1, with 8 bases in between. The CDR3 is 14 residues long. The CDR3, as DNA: TGTGCCAGCAGCTTGACAGGACCGAACACTGAAGCTTTCTTT. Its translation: CASSLTGPNTEAFF.

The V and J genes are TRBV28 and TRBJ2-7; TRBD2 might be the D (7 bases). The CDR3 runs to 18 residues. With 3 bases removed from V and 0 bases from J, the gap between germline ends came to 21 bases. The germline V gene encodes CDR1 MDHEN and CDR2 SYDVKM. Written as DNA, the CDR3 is TGTGCCAGCAGTTTGCGGGGGCTATCAACCCGGGGCTCCTACGAGCAGTACTTC. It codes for CASSLRGLSTRGSYEQYF.

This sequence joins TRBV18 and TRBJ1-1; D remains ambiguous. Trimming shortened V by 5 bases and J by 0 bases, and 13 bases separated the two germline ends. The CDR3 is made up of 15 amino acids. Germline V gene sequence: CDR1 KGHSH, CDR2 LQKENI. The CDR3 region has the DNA TGTGCCAGCTCAACGGGAGCTAGCATGAACACTGAAGCTTTCTTT. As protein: CASSTGASMNTEAFF.

CDR3 sequence: CASSVLALSSPLHF. CDR3 DNA: TGTGCCAGCAGCGTATTGGCCCTAAGTTCACCCCTCCACTTT. This sequence joins TRBV9 and TRBJ1-6; no clear D gene. The CDR3 contains 14 residues. The V end was cut by 1 base, the J end by 9 bases, with 11 bases between. The germline CDR1 and CDR2 sequences are SGDLS and YYNGEE.

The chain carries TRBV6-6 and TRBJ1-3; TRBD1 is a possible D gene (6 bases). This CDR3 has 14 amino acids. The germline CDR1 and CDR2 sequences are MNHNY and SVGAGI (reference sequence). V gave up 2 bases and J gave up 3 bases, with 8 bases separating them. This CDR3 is CASSYTQGGNTIYF. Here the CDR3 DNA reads TGTGCCAGCAGTTACACACAGGGTGGAAACACCATATATTTT.

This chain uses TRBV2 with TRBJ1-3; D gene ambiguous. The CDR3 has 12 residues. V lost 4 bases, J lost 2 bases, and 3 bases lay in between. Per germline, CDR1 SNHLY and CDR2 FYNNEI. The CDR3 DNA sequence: TGTGCCAGCAGTGGTCCTGGAAACACCATATATTTT. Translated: CASSGPGNTIYF.

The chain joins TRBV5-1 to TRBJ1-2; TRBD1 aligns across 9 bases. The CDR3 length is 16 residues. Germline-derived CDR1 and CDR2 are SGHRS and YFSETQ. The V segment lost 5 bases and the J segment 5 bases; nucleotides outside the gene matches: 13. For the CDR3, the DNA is TGCGCCAGCAGGACCGGGACAGGGATAAATGGGTATGGCTACACCTTC. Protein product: CASRTGTGINGYGYTF.

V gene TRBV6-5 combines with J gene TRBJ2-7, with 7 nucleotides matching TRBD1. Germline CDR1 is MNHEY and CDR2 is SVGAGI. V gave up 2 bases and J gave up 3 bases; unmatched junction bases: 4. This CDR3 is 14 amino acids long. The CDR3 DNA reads TGTGCCAGCAGTTACGTGACAGGGATCTACGAGCAGTACTTC. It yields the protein CASSYVTGIYEQYF.

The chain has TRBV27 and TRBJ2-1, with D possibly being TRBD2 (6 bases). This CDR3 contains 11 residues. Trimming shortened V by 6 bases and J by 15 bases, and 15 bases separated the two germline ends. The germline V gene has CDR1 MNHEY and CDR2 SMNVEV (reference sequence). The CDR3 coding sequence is TGTGCCAGCAGGGGGGGACTGTACCTGTTCTTC. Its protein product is CASRGGLYLFF.

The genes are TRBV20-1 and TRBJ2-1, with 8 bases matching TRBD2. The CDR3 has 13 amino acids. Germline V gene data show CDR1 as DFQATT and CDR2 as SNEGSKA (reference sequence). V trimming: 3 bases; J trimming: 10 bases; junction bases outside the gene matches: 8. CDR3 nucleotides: TGCAGTGCTAGTGTCAGCGGGAGAGGGGAGCAGTTCTTC. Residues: CSASVSGRGEQFF.

DNA for the CDR3: TGTGCCAGCAGCCCGGACAGATTTGCGGCTTTCTTT. Residues: CASSPDRFAAFF. This chain connects TRBV11-3 to TRBJ1-1; a weak D match, TRBD1 (6 bases). The germline CDR1 and CDR2 sequences are SGHNT and YENEEA. V was shortened by 5 bases and J by 11 bases, with 15 bases between the two germline ends. This CDR3 region has 12 residues.

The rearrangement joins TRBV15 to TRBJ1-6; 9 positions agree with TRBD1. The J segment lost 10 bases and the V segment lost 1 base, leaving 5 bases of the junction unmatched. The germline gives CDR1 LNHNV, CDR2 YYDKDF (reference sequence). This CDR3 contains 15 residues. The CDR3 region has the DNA TGTGCCACCAGCAGAGGGGGGACAGGGTACTCACCCCTCCACTTT. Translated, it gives CATSRGGTGYSPLHF. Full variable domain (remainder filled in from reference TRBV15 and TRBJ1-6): DAMVIQNPRYQVTQFGKPVTLSCSQTLNHNVMYWYQQKSSQAPKLLFHYYDKDFNNEADTPDNFQSRRPNTSFCFLDIRSPGLGDTAMYLCATSRGGTGYSPLHFGNGTRLTVT.

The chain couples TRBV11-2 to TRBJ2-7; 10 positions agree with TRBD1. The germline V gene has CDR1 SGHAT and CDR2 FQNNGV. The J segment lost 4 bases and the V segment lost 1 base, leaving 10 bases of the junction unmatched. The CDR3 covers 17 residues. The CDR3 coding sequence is TGTGCCAGCAGCTTAGCTCCCCCGGGACAGGGGATGTACGAGCAGTACTTC. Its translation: CASSLAPPGQGMYEQYF.

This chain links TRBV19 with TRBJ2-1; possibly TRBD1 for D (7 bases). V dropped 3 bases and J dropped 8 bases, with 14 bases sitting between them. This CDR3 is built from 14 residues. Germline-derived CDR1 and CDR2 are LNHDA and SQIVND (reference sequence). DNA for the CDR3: TGTGCCAGTAGTATGCCCTCAGGGGGGCATGAGCAGTTCTTC. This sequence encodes CASSMPSGGHEQFF.

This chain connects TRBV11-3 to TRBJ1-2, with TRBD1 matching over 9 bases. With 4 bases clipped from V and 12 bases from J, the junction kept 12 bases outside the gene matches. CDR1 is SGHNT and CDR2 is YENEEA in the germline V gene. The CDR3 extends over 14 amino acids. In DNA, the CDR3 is TGTGCCAGCAGCTCTGGACAGGGGTTTTCGTCGGACACCTTC. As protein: CASSSGQGFSSDTF.

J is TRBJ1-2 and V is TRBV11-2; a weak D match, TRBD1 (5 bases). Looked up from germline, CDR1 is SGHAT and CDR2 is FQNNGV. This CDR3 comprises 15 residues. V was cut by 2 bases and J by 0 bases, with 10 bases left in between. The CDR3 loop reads CASSLRDGPNYGYTF. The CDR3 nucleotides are TGTGCCAGCAGCTTAAGGGACGGACCTAACTATGGCTACACCTTC.

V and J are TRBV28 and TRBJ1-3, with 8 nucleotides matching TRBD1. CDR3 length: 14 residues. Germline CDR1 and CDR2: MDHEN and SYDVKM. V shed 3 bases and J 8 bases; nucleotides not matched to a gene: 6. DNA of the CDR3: TGTGCCAGCAGTTTGCCGGACAGGGTCCACACCATATATTTT. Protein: CASSLPDRVHTIYF.